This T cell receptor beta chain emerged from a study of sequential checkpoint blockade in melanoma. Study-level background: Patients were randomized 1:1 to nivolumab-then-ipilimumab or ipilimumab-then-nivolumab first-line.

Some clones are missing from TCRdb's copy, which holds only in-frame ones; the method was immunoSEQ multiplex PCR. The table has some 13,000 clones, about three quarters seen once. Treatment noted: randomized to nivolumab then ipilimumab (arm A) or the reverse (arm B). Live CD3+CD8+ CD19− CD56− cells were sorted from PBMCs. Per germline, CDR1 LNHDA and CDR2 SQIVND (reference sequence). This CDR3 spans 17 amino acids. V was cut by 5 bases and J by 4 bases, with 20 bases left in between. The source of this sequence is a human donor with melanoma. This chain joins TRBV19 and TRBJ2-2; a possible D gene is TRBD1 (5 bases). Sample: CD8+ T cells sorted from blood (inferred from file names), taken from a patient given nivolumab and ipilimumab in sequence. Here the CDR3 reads CASSFPPDTPTTGELFF. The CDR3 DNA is TGTGCCAGTAGTTTTCCCCCGGACACGCCGACCACCGGGGAGCTGTTTTTT.